The 12 T cell receptor beta chains reported below all come from one sample, sequenced in a study of identical twins. A single record per CDR3 protein comes from TCRdb applying MiXCR to the 5' RACE reads. The table includes 1.5 million or so distinct CDR3 sequences, about 32% detected once. The sample comprised cord blood. These receptors originate from a newborn girl in good health.

This clonotype showed up just a few times. The genes are TRBV7-2 and TRBJ1-2; the D is unclear. V was trimmed by 2 bases and J by 8 bases, leaving 9 bases between them. CDR3 length: 12 residues. The germline CDR1 and CDR2 sequences are SGHTA and FQGNSA. The CDR3 loop reads CASSLTREGYTF. The CDR3, as DNA: TGTGCCAGCAGCTTAACCCGGGAGGGCTACACCTTC.

V is TRBV20-1 and J is TRBJ2-7, with 7 positions matching TRBD1. There are 12 residues in the CDR3. V was pared by 6 bases and J by 6 bases, with 8 bases of the junction left unmatched. Germline V CDR1 and CDR2: DFQATT, SNEGSKA (reference sequence). The chain's CDR3 is CSALRQGFEQYF. The CDR3, as DNA: TGCAGTGCGCTCCGACAGGGATTCGAGCAGTACTTC.

The chain carries TRBV12-3 or TRBV12-4 and TRBJ2-7; 12 bases are shared with TRBD2. This CDR3 contains 15 residues. V trimming: 1 base; J trimming: 5 bases; junction bases outside the gene matches: 3. In nucleotides, the CDR3 is TGTGCCAGCAGTTTAGGGACTAGCGGGGCAAACGAGCAGTACTTC. Encoded protein: CASSLGTSGANEQYF.

This clonotype was counted only a few times. This chain uses TRBV5-1 with TRBJ2-7, with a weak D call TRBD2 (6 bases). The CDR3 is 15 residues long. Trimming left V 7 bases short and J 2 bases short, with 19 bases between. Germline V CDR1 and CDR2: SGHRS, YFSETQ. CDR3 loop: CASSRNPSVTYEQYF. CDR3 in DNA: TGCGCCAGCTCTCGAAACCCTAGCGTTACCTACGAGCAGTACTTC.

Worth noting for this clonotype: One base away lies a much larger clone, so this may be a sequencing read error. V usage is TRBV3-1 and J usage is TRBJ2-1, with a tentative D call TRBD2 (5 bases). CDR1 and CDR2 (germline): LGHDT, YNNKEL (reference sequence). There are 17 residues in the CDR3. CDR3 loop: CTSSQLVAIGSYNEQFF. The CDR3 coding sequence is TGTACCAGCAGCCAGCTGGTAGCGATCGGCTCCTACAATGAGCAGTTCTTC.

This chain joins TRBV12-3 or TRBV12-4 and TRBJ2-1; D tentatively reads TRBD1 or TRBD2 (5 bases each). Deletions cut 3 bases from V and 13 bases from J, with 19 bases between. CDR3 length: 14 amino acids. The DNA of the CDR3 is TGTGCCAGCAGTTTTGAGGGGACGGAAGAGACCCAGTTCTTC. Translated: CASSFEGTEETQFF.

This clonotype was detected once. This chain uses TRBV24-1 with TRBJ1-1; 7 bases line up with TRBD1. There are 13 residues in the CDR3. V trimming: 8 bases; J trimming: 5 bases; junction bases outside the gene matches: 7. Germline V gene data show CDR1 as KGHDR and CDR2 as SFDVKD. CDR3 DNA sequence: TGTGCCACCAACGCAGGGGGGATGACTGAAGCTTTCTTT. Encoded protein: CATNAGGMTEAFF.

With regard to this clonotype: A much bigger clone sits one base away, suggesting this may be a read error. V usage is TRBV29-1 and J usage is TRBJ2-6; the D gene is possibly TRBD1 (6 bases). In germline, CDR1 is SQVTM, CDR2 ANQGSEA. The CDR3 spans 14 residues. The CDR3, as DNA: TGCAGCGTTAAATGGAGCGCAGGGGCCAACGCCCTGACTTTC. Protein product: CSVKWSAGANALTF.

V and J are TRBV5-1 and TRBJ1-1; TRBD1 matches 7 bases. The CDR3 sequence is 15 residues long. V lost 2 bases and J lost 4; bases outside the gene matches: 8. The germline gives CDR1 SGHRS, CDR2 YFSETQ. CDR3 DNA: TGCGCCAGCAGCTTCGACAGGGTCGGGGGCACTGAAGCTTTCTTT. Translation gives CASSFDRVGGTEAFF. Drawing the rest from reference TRBV5-1 and TRBJ1-1, the complete variable domain is KAGVTQTPRYLIKTRGQQVTLSCSPISGHRSVSWYQQTPGQGLQFLFEYFSETQRNKGNFPGRFSGRQFSNSRSEMNVSTLELGDSALYLCASSFDRVGGTEAFFGQGTRLTVV.

This clonotype was counted many times. V usage is TRBV29-1 and J usage is TRBJ2-7, with 9 bases identical to TRBD1. V lost 7 bases, J lost 4 bases, and 8 bases stayed unmatched. CDR1 and CDR2 from the germline V gene are SQVTM and ANQGSEA. There are 13 residues in the CDR3. The CDR3 sequence is CSALGTGIYEQYF. The CDR3 region has the DNA TGCAGCGCCCTCGGGACAGGGATATACGAGCAGTACTTC.

This rearrangement joins TRBV5-5 to TRBJ2-3, with D tentatively TRBD1 (5 bases). The V end lost 4 bases, the J end lost 0 bases, and 18 bases lay between the germline ends. Germline V gives CDR1 SGHKS, CDR2 YYEKEE (reference sequence). This CDR3 is built from 17 residues. CDR3 bases: TGTGCCAGCAGCAGGGGAAGGACATTCTCTAGCACAGATACGCAGTATTTT. Its protein product is CASSRGRTFSSTDTQYF.

This chain uses TRBV10-3 with TRBJ1-5, with 7 nucleotides matching TRBD1. The junction had 3 bases not matched to a gene; V was cut back by 4 bases and J by 0 bases. The CDR3 is made up of 15 amino acids. Germline assignment: CDR1 ENHRY and CDR2 SYGVKD. CDR3 sequence (DNA): TGTGCCATCAGTGTAGGGACAGCTAGCAATCAGCCCCAGCATTTT. It specifies CAISVGTASNQPQHF.